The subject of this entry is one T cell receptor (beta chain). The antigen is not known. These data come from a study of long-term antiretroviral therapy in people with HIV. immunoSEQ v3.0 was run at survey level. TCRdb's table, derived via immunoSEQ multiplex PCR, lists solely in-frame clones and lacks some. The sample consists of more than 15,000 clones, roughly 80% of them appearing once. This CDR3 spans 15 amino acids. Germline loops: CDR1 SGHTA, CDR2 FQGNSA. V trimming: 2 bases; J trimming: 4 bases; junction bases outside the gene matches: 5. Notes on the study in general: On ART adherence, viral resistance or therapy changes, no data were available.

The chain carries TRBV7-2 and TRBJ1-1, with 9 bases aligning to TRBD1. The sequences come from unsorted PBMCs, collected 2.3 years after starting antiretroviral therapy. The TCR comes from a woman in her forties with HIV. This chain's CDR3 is CASSLRTGVGTEAFF. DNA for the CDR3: TGTGCCAGCAGCTTAAGGACAGGGGTTGGCACTGAAGCTTTCTTT.